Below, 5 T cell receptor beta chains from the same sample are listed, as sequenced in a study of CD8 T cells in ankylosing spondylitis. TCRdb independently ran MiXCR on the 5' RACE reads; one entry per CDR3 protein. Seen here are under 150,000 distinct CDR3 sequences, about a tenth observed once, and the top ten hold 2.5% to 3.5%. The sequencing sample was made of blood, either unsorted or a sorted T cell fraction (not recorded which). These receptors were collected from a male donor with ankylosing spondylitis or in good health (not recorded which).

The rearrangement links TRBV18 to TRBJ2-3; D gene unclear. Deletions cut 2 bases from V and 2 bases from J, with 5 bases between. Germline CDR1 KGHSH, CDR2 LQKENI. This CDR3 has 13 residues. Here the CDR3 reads CASSPESTDTQYF. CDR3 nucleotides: TGTGCCAGCTCACCAGAATCCACAGATACGCAGTATTTT.

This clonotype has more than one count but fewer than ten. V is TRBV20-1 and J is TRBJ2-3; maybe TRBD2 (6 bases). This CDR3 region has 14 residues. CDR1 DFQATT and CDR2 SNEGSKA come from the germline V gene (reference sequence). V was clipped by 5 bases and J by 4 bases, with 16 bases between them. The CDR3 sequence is CSAVLHGGSDTQYF. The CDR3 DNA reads TGCAGTGCTGTCCTTCACGGAGGGTCAGATACGCAGTATTTT.

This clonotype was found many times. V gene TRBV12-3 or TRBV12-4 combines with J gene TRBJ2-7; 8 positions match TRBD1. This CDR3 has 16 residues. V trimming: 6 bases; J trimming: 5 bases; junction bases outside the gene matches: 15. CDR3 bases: TGTGCCAGCAGCCCGCTTTTACAGGGGGGAAGGGACGAGCAGTACTTC. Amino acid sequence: CASSPLLQGGRDEQYF.

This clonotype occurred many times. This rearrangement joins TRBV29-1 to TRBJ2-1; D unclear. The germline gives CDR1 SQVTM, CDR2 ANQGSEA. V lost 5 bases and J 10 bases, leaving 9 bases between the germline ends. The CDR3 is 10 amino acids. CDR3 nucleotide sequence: TGCAGCGTTATCGATTGGGAGCAGTTCTTC. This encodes CSVIDWEQFF.

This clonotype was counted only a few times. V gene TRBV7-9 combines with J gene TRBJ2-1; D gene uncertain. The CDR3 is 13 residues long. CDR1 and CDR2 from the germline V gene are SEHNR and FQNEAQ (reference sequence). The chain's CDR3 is CAGGLGPTREQFF. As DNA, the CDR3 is TGTGCGGGCGGTTTAGGACCCACACGCGAGCAGTTCTTC.